These T cell receptor beta chains were read from a single sample in a study of vaccination and CD4 T cells after COVID-19. What these receptors recognize is not known. MiXCR, run by TCRdb on the PCR reads, gives a single entry per CDR3 protein. The sample comprises about 7,900 distinct CDR3 sequences, approximately 30% of which are singletons, and approximately 12% rests with the top ten. The sequencing input was CD4+ T cells from blood, cultured in vitro. These receptors were collected from a human donor in good health. CDR3s include the opening cysteine and the closing phenylalanine or tryptophan. The D gene is left open where the match is weak. Not all rows give a size; the values are once, few, many and, for expanded clones, a class.

D	size	V	J	DNA	CDR3
.	.	TRBV15	TRBJ2-7	TGTGCCACCAGCAGCTTGGACAAATCCCACCCGTACTTC	CATSSLDKSHPYF
TRBD1	.	TRBV6-5	TRBJ2-7	TGTGCCAGCAGTTCCACGGACAGGGACGAGCAGTACTTC	CASSSTDRDEQYF
TRBD1	.	TRBV19	TRBJ1-1	TGTGCCAGCCGCCTTGAACCTCAGGGGGCTCGAGAAGCTTTCTTT	CASRLEPQGAREAFF
TRBD1	once	TRBV7-7	TRBJ2-3	TGTGCTAGCAGCTCCACAGGGGGCATAGATACGCAGTATTTT	CASSSTGGIDTQYF
.	.	TRBV7-9	TRBJ2-1	TGTGCCAGCAGCTTAGTCGGGTCCCCTTACAATGAGCAGTTCTTC	CASSLVGSPYNEQFF
.	.	TRBV20-1	TRBJ2-3	TGCAGTGTCCCAATTGGGGCCGCGGGGCAGTATTTT	CSVPIGAAGQYF
TRBD1	.	TRBV27	TRBJ2-3	TGTGCCAGCAGTGGCTACAGGGGGCCCAACACAGATACGCAGTATTTT	CASSGYRGPNTDTQYF
.	.	TRBV20-1	TRBJ2-1	TGCAGTGCTTGGAGCGGCAGCTCCTACAATGAGCAGTTCTTC	CSAWSGSSYNEQFF
.	.	TRBV7-3	TRBJ2-7	TGTGCCAGCAGCTTCCAGTCGGGGAGCGAGCAGTACTTC	CASSFQSGSEQYF
.	.	TRBV28	TRBJ1-5	TGTGCCAGCAGTCTGGGGTACAATCAGCCCCAGCATTTT	CASSLGYNQPQHF
.	.	TRBV28	TRBJ2-3	TGTGCCAGCAGTTTGCTTAACACAGATACGCAGTATTTT	CASSLLNTDTQYF
.	.	TRBV7-9	TRBJ1-1	TGTGCCAGCAGCCACGACATATCCACTGAAGCTTTCTTT	CASSHDISTEAFF
TRBD2	few	TRBV20-1	TRBJ2-1	TGCAGTGCCCTGAGGTTGGGGGGGAACAATGAGCAGTTCTTC	CSALRLGGNNEQFF
TRBD1	few	TRBV7-8	TRBJ2-7	TGTGCCAGCAGCTTATCGACAGGGGGATTCGAGCAGTACTTC	CASSLSTGGFEQYF
TRBD2	.	TRBV29-1	TRBJ2-5	TGCAGCGTTGAGGGTCTAGCGGAAAACAAGAAGACCCAGTACTTC	CSVEGLAENKKTQYF
TRBD2	few	TRBV7-8	TRBJ2-7	TGTGCCAGCAGCTTAGTCGGGACTATTATACCCTACGAGCAGTACTTC	CASSLVGTIIPYEQYF
.	medium-sized	TRBV20-1	TRBJ2-3	TGCACCCTTCGAGGGGCCCGGAGTACGCAGTATTTT	CTLRGARSTQYF
.	.	TRBV28	TRBJ1-1	TGTGCCAGCAGGGCCGGAGGATCCTACACTGAAGCTTTCTTT	CASRAGGSYTEAFF
TRBD2	.	TRBV19	TRBJ2-1	TGTGCCAGTAGTATACTAGCGGGCAATGAGCAGTTCTTC	CASSILAGNEQFF
.	few	TRBV10-3	TRBJ1-2	TGTGCCGCCAGCGGGGTGGGAGACTATGGCTACACCTTC	CAASGVGDYGYTF
.	few	TRBV2	TRBJ1-1	TGTGCCAGCAGTGATAGTGGGGAGGGTACTGAAGCTTTCTTT	CASSDSGEGTEAFF
TRBD1	.	TRBV20-1	TRBJ1-5	TGCAGTGCTAGTGGGGACAGCGATCAGCCCCAGCATTTT	CSASGDSDQPQHF
.	.	TRBV5-1	TRBJ2-5	TGCGCCAGCAGCTTGGCGCAGACCCAAGAGACCCAGTACTTC	CASSLAQTQETQYF
.	few	TRBV7-9	TRBJ1-1	TGTGCCAGCAGCACTACGAGAGACATGAACACTGAAGCTTTCTTT	CASSTTRDMNTEAFF
.	few	TRBV7-2	TRBJ1-1	TGTGCCAGCAGCTCTACAGGGACTTCCACTGAAGCTTTCTTT	CASSSTGTSTEAFF
TRBD2	.	TRBV27	TRBJ2-3	TGTGCCAGCGCCCGGGGGGGGACAACCGATACGCAGTATTTT	CASARGGTTDTQYF
.	.	TRBV5-8	TRBJ2-7	TGTGCCAGCAGCGGGAGACTAGAGGACGAGCAGTACTTC	CASSGRLEDEQYF
.	few	TRBV20-1	TRBJ2-3	TGCAGTGCTAGAGCCGGCGGGTATACAGATACGCAGTATTTT	CSARAGGYTDTQYF
TRBD2	.	TRBV2	TRBJ2-7	TGTGCCAGCAGGGGGACTAGCGGGAGTTACGAGCAGTACTTC	CASRGTSGSYEQYF
TRBD2	.	TRBV15	TRBJ2-1	TGTGCCACCAGCAGAACCGGGACTAGCGGGAGGCAGTTCTTC	CATSRTGTSGRQFF
.	.	TRBV19	TRBJ2-5	TGTGCCAGTAGTATCCCTGGCAGAGAGACCCAGTACTTC	CASSIPGRETQYF
.	.	TRBV6-6	TRBJ1-1	TGTGCCAGCACCCCGGCCGGGTTATATCATGAAGCTTTCTTT	CASTPAGLYHEAFF
TRBD1	.	TRBV6-1	TRBJ2-5	TGTGCCAGCAGCGTGACAGGGTCAGAGACCCAGTACTTC	CASSVTGSETQYF
TRBD1	.	TRBV15	TRBJ2-5	TGTGCCACCAGTAAACCGGGACAGAGACAAGAGACCCAGTACTTC	CATSKPGQRQETQYF
TRBD2	few	TRBV7-8	TRBJ2-7	TGTGCCAGCAGCACTAGCGGAGCCGGGTCCGAGCAGTACTTC	CASSTSGAGSEQYF
.	few	TRBV11-2	TRBJ2-5	TGTGCCAGCAGCTTAGCGCATCTCCGGGAGACCCAGTACTTC	CASSLAHLRETQYF
.	medium-sized	TRBV27	TRBJ1-6	TGTGCCAGCGGAAGGCAGACAGGCTATTCACCCCTCCACTTT	CASGRQTGYSPLHF
TRBD1	.	TRBV15	TRBJ2-7	TGTGCCACCAGCAGAGCCGGGACAGGGTCGCAAGAGCAGTACTTC	CATSRAGTGSQEQYF
.	.	TRBV5-6	TRBJ1-2	TGTGCCAGCAGCCTTATCGGTTCCGGCTATGGCTACACCTTC	CASSLIGSGYGYTF
.	medium-sized	TRBV24-1	TRBJ1-5	TGTGCCACCAGTGATTGGGAACGGAATCAGCCCCAGCATTTT	CATSDWERNQPQHF
TRBD2	once	TRBV6-2/TRBV6-3	TRBJ2-1	TGTGCCAGCAGTTCCCTTGGGGGACTAGCGGGAGGTTCCTACAATGAGCAGTTCTTC	CASSSLGGLAGGSYNEQFF
.	.	TRBV29-1	TRBJ1-5	TGCAGCGTTGTAGCACAGGGTGGACAGCCCCAGCATTTT	CSVVAQGGQPQHF
.	few	TRBV9	TRBJ1-2	TGTGCCAGCAGCCCACTCGGTCAGGGGAACTATGGCTACACCTTC	CASSPLGQGNYGYTF
.	.	TRBV7-9	TRBJ1-6	TGTGCCAGCAGCTTAGCAGGGGATTCACCCCTCCACTTT	CASSLAGDSPLHF
.	few	TRBV20-1	TRBJ2-3	TGCAGTGCTAGAGATGGGGGTGGAGGAACAGATACGCAGTATTTT	CSARDGGGGTDTQYF
.	.	TRBV28	TRBJ1-2	TGTGCCAGCTCGATCGGCATCTATGGCTACACCTTC	CASSIGIYGYTF
TRBD1	few	TRBV19	TRBJ1-2	TGTGCCAGTAGTAGGGGACAGGGGATGGGCTACACCTTC	CASSRGQGMGYTF
TRBD1	.	TRBV20-1	TRBJ2-5	TGCAGTGCTAGAGCACCCCAGACAGGGCTGGAGACCCAGTACTTC	CSARAPQTGLETQYF
TRBD2	.	TRBV6-4	TRBJ2-1	TGTGCCAGCAGTGACTCGACTAGCGGGAGCAATGAGCAGTTCTTC	CASSDSTSGSNEQFF
TRBD1	few	TRBV29-1	TRBJ1-1	TGCAGCGTTGTACGGGACAGGGGCACTGAAGCTTTCTTT	CSVVRDRGTEAFF
.	few	TRBV2	TRBJ2-7	TGTGCCAGCAGTGTGGAACAGGGAGGGAACGAGCAGTACTTC	CASSVEQGGNEQYF
.	.	TRBV7-3	TRBJ1-2	TGTGCCAGCAGCCCCGGGGCGACTAACTATGGCTACACCTTC	CASSPGATNYGYTF
TRBD2	.	TRBV19	TRBJ2-3	TGTGCCAGTAGTGAGACTAGCGGGAGTTATACGCAGTATTTT	CASSETSGSYTQYF
.	few	TRBV7-3	TRBJ1-1	TGTGCCAGCAGCTCAATATCCCAGGGAACCGCTTTCTTT	CASSSISQGTAFF
TRBD2	.	TRBV6-1	TRBJ2-7	TGTGCCTCTTCCTTAGCGGGCCCTCCCTACGAGCAGTACTTC	CASSLAGPPYEQYF